Presented here are 26 T cell receptor beta chains from one specimen sequenced in a study of shared clonotypes between healthy human individuals. Assay used: immunoSEQ multiplex PCR; TCRdb lists only in-frame clones, some missing. This table holds some 1.1 million clones, around 77% found once. Sequenced sample: memory CD4+ T cells from PBMCs. Described subset: CD45RA-negative fraction. The receptors stem from a man between 18 and 29 years old in good health. Some clones in this sample may be carry-over from other donors' samples.

The J gene is TRBJ1-2, the V gene TRBV19; weak D call: TRBD1 (6 bases). The CDR3 contains 14 residues. Germline loops: CDR1 LNHDA, CDR2 SQIVND (reference sequence). V lost 7 bases and J 0 bases, leaving 12 bases between the germline ends. DNA of the CDR3: TGTGCCAGTAATGGGGGGCCTTCTAACTATGGCTACACCTTC. Its protein is CASNGGPSNYGYTF. The full variable domain, rest sourced from reference TRBV19 and TRBJ1-2, is DGGITQSPKYLFRKEGQNVTLSCEQNLNHDAMYWYRQDPGQGLRLIYYSQIVNDFQKGDIAEGYSVSREKKESFPLTVTSAQKNPTAFYLCASNGGPSNYGYTFGSGTRLTVV.

The rearrangement uses TRBV18 and TRBJ2-2; D possibly matches TRBD1 or TRBD2 (5 bases each). CDR3 length: 15 residues. The V gene's germline CDR1 is KGHSH and CDR2 LQKENI. Trimming left V 1 base short and J 5 bases short, with 11 bases between. The CDR3 DNA sequence: TGTGCCAGCTCACCACGCCGGGACGAAACCGGGGAGCTGTTTTTT. Protein product: CASSPRRDETGELFF.

The rearrangement uses TRBV2 and TRBJ2-7; TRBD1 matches at 7 bases. This CDR3 region has 12 residues. Losses at the gene ends were 2 bases for V and 7 bases for J; bases not matched to a gene: 2. Germline values: CDR1 SNHLY, CDR2 FYNNEI. The chain's CDR3 is CASSERGREQYF. The CDR3 region has the DNA TGTGCCAGCAGTGAAAGGGGGCGGGAGCAGTACTTC.

This clone was seen once. The CDR3 sequence: CSGVKQGSTDTQYF. The CDR3 DNA sequence: TGCAGCGGGGTAAAACAGGGAAGTACAGATACGCAGTATTTT. V is TRBV29-1 and J is TRBJ2-3; maybe TRBD1 (6 bases). Trimming stripped 7 bases from V and 3 bases from J, with 17 bases between. The CDR3 contains 14 residues. CDR1 SQVTM and CDR2 ANQGSEA come from the germline V gene.

The table lists this clone with a count of one. The V call is TRBV7-2, the J call TRBJ2-1; D is possibly TRBD1 or TRBD2 (5 bases each). The V and J ends lost 3 bases and 8 bases respectively, with 14 bases between them. The CDR3 runs 14 residues. The germline V gene encodes CDR1 SGHTA and CDR2 FQGNSA. This chain's CDR3 is CASSLGEPAHEQFF. As DNA, the CDR3 is TGTGCCAGCAGCTTGGGGGAGCCCGCCCATGAGCAGTTCTTC.

The chain uses TRBV4-1 and TRBJ2-7; D is uncertain. The CDR3 runs to 15 residues. V shed 0 bases and J shed 4 bases, with 13 bases lying between them. Germline-derived CDR1 and CDR2 are MGHRA and YSYEKL. The CDR3, as DNA: TGCGCCAGCAGCCAAGACAGAGTCGCCGTTTACGAGCAGTACTTC. This translates into CASSQDRVAVYEQYF.

This clone was detected only once. This sequence joins TRBV7-2 and TRBJ1-2; D call uncertain. Trimming cost V 7 bases and J 3 bases, with 15 bases left between them. The CDR3 is 14 residues long. Germline-derived CDR1 and CDR2 are SGHTA and FQGNSA. The CDR3 region has the DNA TGTGCCAGCACCCTTAATACGGGGTACTATGGCTACACCTTC. Amino acids: CASTLNTGYYGYTF.

The chain recombines TRBV27 with TRBJ2-7; possible D gene TRBD2, 6 bases. The germline gives CDR1 MNHEY, CDR2 SMNVEV (reference sequence). The length of the CDR3 is 16 residues. Trimming removed 5 bases at V and 3 bases at J, with 20 bases between. In nucleotides, the CDR3 is TGTGCCAGCAGTCCGGCAGACATTCTGGGAGGCTACGAGCAGTACTTC. Its translation is CASSPADILGGYEQYF.

The chain is built from TRBV7-8 and TRBJ2-5; D may correspond to TRBD1 or TRBD2 (5 bases each). Germline V gives CDR1 SGHVS, CDR2 FQNEAQ. Trimming took off 4 bases at V and 2 bases at J, with 14 bases between the two ends. The CDR3 has 15 amino acids. The CDR3 region is CASSSDRDGQETQYF. The DNA for the CDR3 is TGTGCCAGCAGCTCCGACCGGGACGGTCAAGAGACCCAGTACTTC.

This chain joins TRBV19 and TRBJ2-2; 8 positions match TRBD1. V was pared by 6 bases and J by 5 bases, with 14 bases of the junction left unmatched. This CDR3 is built from 17 residues. Germline V gene data show CDR1 as LNHDA and CDR2 as SQIVND (reference sequence). The CDR3 is CASSPSGDRPITGELFF. The CDR3 nucleotides are TGTGCCAGTAGCCCCTCAGGGGACAGGCCCATTACCGGGGAGCTGTTTTTT.

This chain joins TRBV6-1 and TRBJ1-6; D call uncertain. Germline V gene data show CDR1 as MNHNS and CDR2 as SASEGT. The CDR3 has 16 amino acids. The germline V and J ends were trimmed by 0 bases and 7 bases, with 13 bases remaining between them. The chain's CDR3 is CASSEALGSWNSPLHF. The CDR3 bases are TGTGCCAGCAGTGAAGCGCTTGGGTCATGGAATTCACCCCTCCACTTT.

The chain joins TRBV9 to TRBJ2-7; 7 positions agree with TRBD2. Trimming removed 4 bases from V and 6 bases from J; junction bases left unmatched: 7. Germline assignment: CDR1 SGDLS and CDR2 YYNGEE. This CDR3 is 13 amino acids long. CDR3 DNA: TGTGCCAGCAGCTACGGGGGGACCTCCGAGCAGTACTTC. Its protein product is CASSYGGTSEQYF.

The V gene is TRBV27, the J gene TRBJ1-2, with D possibly being TRBD1 (6 bases). The CDR3 sequence is 15 residues long. CDR1 is MNHEY, CDR2 SMNVEV, per germline (reference sequence). Between the trimmed V and J ends, which lost 0 bases and 8 bases, there was a span of 16 bases. The CDR3 DNA reads TGTGCCAGCAGTTTATCGGGAAGTTTGGGGGGCGGCTACACCTTC. Protein: CASSLSGSLGGGYTF.

The V gene is TRBV9, the J gene TRBJ1-2, with D possibly being TRBD1 (5 bases). With 2 bases removed from V and 6 bases from J, the gap between germline ends came to 17 bases. The CDR3 is 15 amino acids. CDR1 SGDLS and CDR2 YYNGEE come from the germline V gene. The CDR3 protein is CASSVYPQARDGYTF. For the CDR3, the DNA is TGTGCCAGCAGCGTTTATCCACAGGCCCGGGATGGCTACACCTTC.

In this sample, this clone turned up a few times. The gene calls are TRBV10-3 and TRBJ1-5, with D maybe TRBD1 (5 bases). Trimming removed 7 bases from V and 4 bases from J, with 11 bases in between. This CDR3 has 13 amino acids. Germline CDR1 and CDR2: ENHRY and SYGVKD. The CDR3 DNA is TGTGCCATCACTATGGACACAAATCAGCCCCAGCATTTT. As protein: CAITMDTNQPQHF.

This clone was recorded at least ten times. The chain couples TRBV5-6 to TRBJ1-1; TRBD1 is a possible D gene (6 bases). The V gene's germline CDR1 is SGHDT and CDR2 YYEEEE. Trimming stripped 6 bases from V and 5 bases from J, with 23 bases between. The CDR3 covers 16 residues. The CDR3 region is CASIQLQGRGGTEAFF. CDR3 DNA sequence: TGTGCCAGCATCCAGCTGCAGGGCAGGGGAGGGACTGAAGCTTTCTTT.

The chain couples TRBV6-5 to TRBJ2-5; D is unresolved. The CDR3 length is 13 residues. Germline CDR1 is MNHEY and CDR2 is SVGAGI. V shed 5 bases and J shed 7 bases, with 14 bases lying between them. CDR3 residues: CASSPGTAGTQYF. The CDR3 coding sequence is TGTGCCAGCAGTCCGGGTACTGCCGGGACCCAGTACTTC.

This clone was detected once. The V and J genes are TRBV28 and TRBJ1-5; D call uncertain. The CDR3 has 15 residues. Trimming stripped 11 bases from V and 0 bases from J, with 17 bases between. Germline V CDR1 and CDR2: MDHEN, SYDVKM. The CDR3 is CAGRSGGYSNQPQHF. CDR3 bases: TGTGCCGGGAGGTCGGGTGGTTATAGCAATCAGCCCCAGCATTTT.

The genes are TRBV11-2 and TRBJ2-5; either TRBD1 or TRBD2 may supply D (5 bases each). The J call could be wrong; TRBJ2-7 is a better fit for the DNA end. Germline lookup yields CDR1 SGHAT and CDR2 FQNNGV. The CDR3 is 14 residues long. The CDR3 sequence is CASSPGRNTYEQYF. The CDR3 DNA is TGTGCCAGCAGCCCGGGACGAAATACCTACGAGCAGTACTTC.

The V gene is TRBV4-3, the J gene TRBJ2-4; 7 bases agree with TRBD2. Per germline, CDR1 LGHNA and CDR2 YSLEER. J lost 8 bases, V lost 5 bases, and 9 bases had no gene match. The CDR3 totals 14 residues. CDR3 coding DNA: TGCGCCAGCAGCTACGGGACCAGCGGGGACATTCAGTACTTC. Translation: CASSYGTSGDIQYF.

Concerning this clone itself: Different DNA sequences within this sample yield the same CDR3. The chain carries TRBV6-6 and TRBJ2-3, with D unclear. The CDR3 loop spans 14 amino acids. The V end lost 2 bases, the J end lost 0 bases, and 6 bases lay between the germline ends. Germline loops: CDR1 MNHNY, CDR2 SVGAGI (reference sequence). The CDR3 loop reads CASSYASSTDTQYF. The CDR3 region has the DNA TGTGCCAGCAGTTACGCTTCTAGCACAGATACGCAGTATTTT.

J is TRBJ2-1 and V is TRBV4-2; a weak D match, TRBD2 (5 bases). CDR1 is LGHNA and CDR2 is YNFKEQ in the germline V gene. This CDR3 region has 11 residues. The V and J ends lost 4 bases and 9 bases respectively, with 7 bases between them. CDR3 DNA: TGTGCCAGCAGCCCGGGGTCTGAGCAGTTCTTC. This encodes CASSPGSEQFF.

This clone was recorded at least ten times. This chain connects TRBV7-2 to TRBJ2-5; 14 nucleotides align to TRBD2. CDR3 length: 16 residues. Germline values: CDR1 SGHTA, CDR2 FQGNSA. The V gene end was trimmed by 5 bases and the J gene end by 5 bases; junction bases not matched to a gene: 7. The CDR3 coding sequence is TGTGCCAGCAGCCCACCGGGACTAGCGGGAGTCGAGACCCAGTACTTC. It translates to CASSPPGLAGVETQYF.

The chain links TRBV9 to TRBJ2-4, with TRBD1 as a possible D gene (6 bases). The CDR3 is 14 amino acids. Trimming removed 3 bases at V and 11 bases at J, with 18 bases between. CDR1 is SGDLS and CDR2 is YYNGEE in the germline V gene. CDR3 amino acids: CASSEQALGGFQYF. The CDR3 coding sequence is TGTGCCAGCAGCGAACAGGCCCTAGGGGGATTTCAGTACTTC.

The CDR3 DNA is TGTGCCAGCAGACGGGACAGGGGGCGCCCCGGGGAGCTGTTTTTT. Protein product: CASRRDRGRPGELFF. The chain has TRBV6-5 and TRBJ2-2; 12 bases fit TRBD1. The CDR3 is 15 amino acids. CDR1 is MNHEY, CDR2 SVGAGI, per germline. V gave up 6 bases and J gave up 6 bases; unmatched junction bases: 5.

This chain links TRBV6-5 with TRBJ2-7, with 8 positions matching TRBD2. The length of the CDR3 is 15 residues. The V segment lost 3 bases and the J segment 2 bases; nucleotides outside the gene matches: 6. The germline CDR1 and CDR2 sequences are MNHEY and SVGAGI. The DNA for the CDR3 is TGTGCCAGCAGTTATTTGGCTAGCGGGCCCTACGAGCAGTACTTC. It yields the protein CASSYLASGPYEQYF.